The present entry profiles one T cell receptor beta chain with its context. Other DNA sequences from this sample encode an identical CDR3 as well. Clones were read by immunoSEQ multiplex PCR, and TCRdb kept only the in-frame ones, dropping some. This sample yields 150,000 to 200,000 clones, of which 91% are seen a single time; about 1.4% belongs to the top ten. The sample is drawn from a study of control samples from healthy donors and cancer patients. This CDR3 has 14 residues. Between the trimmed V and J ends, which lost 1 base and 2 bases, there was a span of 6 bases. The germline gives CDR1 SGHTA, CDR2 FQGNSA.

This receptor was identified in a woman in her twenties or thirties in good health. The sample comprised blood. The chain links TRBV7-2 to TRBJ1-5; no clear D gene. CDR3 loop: CASSLGGGNQPQHF. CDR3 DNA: TGTGCCAGCAGCTTAGGAGGCGGCAATCAGCCCCAGCATTTT.